This TCR beta chain originates from a study of blood T cell repertoires in COVID-19. Study information: PBMCs, B-cell-depleted T cells, or T cells were the source of the cDNA or gDNA that made up the material.

Sequenced by immunoSEQ multiplex PCR; TCRdb stores in-frame clones only, minus some. The sample has 300,000 to 400,000 clones; approximately 90% are singletons. Donors were grouped by their self-reported clinical history. The CDR3 has 16 amino acids. With V trimmed by 2 bases and J by 4 bases, 7 bases remained unmatched. Per the germline V gene, CDR1 is LGHDT and CDR2 is YNNKEL (reference sequence). The TCR was taken from a woman in her twenties or thirties with acute COVID-19. The rearrangement uses TRBV3-1 (or the pseudogene TRBV3-2) and TRBJ2-3; 9 nucleotides line up with TRBD2. What was sequenced was PBMCs or T cells enriched from blood (not recorded which). In DNA, the CDR3 is TGTGCCAGCAGCCAACAAGCGGGGGGTTTTTCAGATACGCAGTATTTT. It encodes CASSQQAGGFSDTQYF.